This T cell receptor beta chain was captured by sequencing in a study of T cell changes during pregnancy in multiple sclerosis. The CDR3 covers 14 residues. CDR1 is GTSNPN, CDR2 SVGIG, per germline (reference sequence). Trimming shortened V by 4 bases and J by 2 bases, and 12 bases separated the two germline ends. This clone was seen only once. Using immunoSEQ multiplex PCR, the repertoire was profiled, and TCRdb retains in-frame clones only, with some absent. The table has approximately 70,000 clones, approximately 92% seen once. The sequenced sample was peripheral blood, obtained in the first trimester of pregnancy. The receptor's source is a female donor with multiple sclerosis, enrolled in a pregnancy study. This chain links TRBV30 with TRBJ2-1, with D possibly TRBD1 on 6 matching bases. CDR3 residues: CAWIYQGTYNEQFF. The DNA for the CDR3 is TGTGCCTGGATATACCAGGGGACCTACAATGAGCAGTTCTTC.